A selection of T cell receptor beta chains follows, all from one sample in a study of human T cells and chemical hapten exposure. TCRdb independently ran MiXCR on the RACE reads; one entry per CDR3 protein. The sample consists of around 100,000 distinct CDR3 sequences, approximately 9.9% of them appearing once. This specimen was whole blood, taken in connection with sensitization to the hapten diphenylcyclopropenone (DPC). Source of these receptors: a woman aged 40 to 49 with alopecia areata. Some clones in this sample may be carry-over from other donors' samples. CDR3s include the opening cysteine and the closing phenylalanine or tryptophan. D genes are given only for firm matches. Clone size is shown for a subset of rows, as once, few, many or a class of expanded clone.

j_call clone_size d_call v_call cdr3_aa cdr3_nt
TRBJ2-5 . . TRBV20-1 CSARVGEGTQYF TGCAGTGCTAGAGTCGGCGAGGGGACCCAGTACTTC
TRBJ1-1 . . TRBV25-1 CASSENAGAGTEAFF TGTGCCAGCAGTGAAAATGCGGGGGCGGGCACTGAAGCTTTCTTT
TRBJ2-1 . TRBD2 TRBV7-9 CASSSLPGGNEQFF TGTGCCAGCAGCTCCTTACCGGGGGGCAATGAGCAGTTCTTC
TRBJ1-3 few . TRBV18 CASSPAGQSAGNTIYF TGTGCCAGCTCACCCGCCGGACAGTCGGCTGGAAACACCATATATTTT
TRBJ2-1 many . TRBV20-1 CSARASGATNEQFF TGCAGTGCTAGAGCGTCGGGGGCGACGAATGAGCAGTTCTTC
TRBJ2-7 . . TRBV5-1 CASSPRAAGGNEQYF TGCGCCAGCAGCCCGCGGGCCGCAGGAGGCAACGAGCAGTACTTC
TRBJ2-7 . . TRBV7-9 CATELIVYEQYF TGTGCCACCGAACTTATCGTCTACGAGCAGTACTTC
TRBJ1-6 many . TRBV7-9 CASSTTKGGGLHF TGTGCCAGCAGCACGACGAAAGGTGGGGGACTCCACTTT
TRBJ2-5 many . TRBV3-1 CASSQDRRGAETQYF TGTGCCAGCAGCCAAGATCGTCGCGGGGCAGAGACCCAGTACTTC
TRBJ2-6 many TRBD1 TRBV29-1 CSVGTPTGAGANVLTF TGCAGCGTAGGTACCCCGACAGGGGCTGGGGCCAACGTCCTGACTTTC
TRBJ2-2 many . TRBV7-8 CASSSGRGGTGELFF TGTGCCAGCAGCTCTGGCAGGGGGGGCACCGGGGAGCTGTTTTTT
TRBJ2-1 many TRBD2 TRBV20-1 CSTDSGRDYNEQFF TGCAGTACCGATAGCGGGAGGGATTACAATGAGCAGTTCTTC
TRBJ1-1 . . TRBV13 CASSLSGMLEAFF TGTGCCAGCAGCTTATCAGGGATGCTGGAAGCTTTCTTT
TRBJ2-3 few . TRBV6-2/TRBV6-3 CASSYGGSADTQYF TGTGCCAGCAGTTACGGGGGCAGCGCAGATACGCAGTATTTT
TRBJ2-7 many TRBD1 TRBV15 CATSRDTGTGIYEQYF TGTGCCACCAGCAGAGATACGGGGACAGGGATTTACGAGCAGTACTTC
TRBJ1-4 . . TRBV5-6 CASSLPGEQVKEKLFF TGTGCCAGCAGCTTACCCGGTGAACAAGTAAAGGAAAAACTGTTTTTT
TRBJ2-3 many . TRBV7-2 CASSFAGLTDTQYF TGTGCCAGCAGCTTTGCGGGTCTCACAGATACGCAGTATTTT
TRBJ1-1 . . TRBV11-2 CASSPTPSAGTNTEAFF TGTGCCAGCAGCCCAACCCCTTCGGCAGGGACGAACACTGAAGCTTTCTTT
TRBJ1-6 few . TRBV14 CASSPFGTPNSPLHF TGTGCCAGCAGCCCTTTCGGGACACCGAATTCACCCCTCCACTTT
TRBJ2-7 many . TRBV28 CASGIVIGQNEQYF TGTGCCAGTGGCATCGTCATAGGACAGAACGAGCAGTACTTC
TRBJ2-3 many TRBD1 TRBV7-6 CASSLGPGQGAPTDTQYF TGTGCCAGCAGCTTAGGACCGGGACAGGGGGCCCCCACAGATACGCAGTATTTT
TRBJ1-6 few . TRBV3-1 CASSDTVRPYNSPLHF TGTGCCAGCAGCGACACAGTCAGGCCCTATAATTCACCCCTCCACTTT
TRBJ2-7 few TRBD2 TRBV20-1 CSADLAGGYEQYF TGCAGTGCTGACCTAGCGGGGGGTTACGAGCAGTACTTC
TRBJ2-3 few . TRBV28 CASSLLTGTDTQYF TGTGCCAGCAGTCTGCTAACAGGGACAGATACGCAGTATTTT
TRBJ2-1 many TRBD2 TRBV27 CASSLQWEGYNEQFF TGTGCCAGCAGTTTACAGTGGGAGGGCTACAATGAGCAGTTCTTC
TRBJ1-1 . . TRBV9 CASSPRTEAFF TGTGCCAGCAGCCCTCGCACTGAAGCTTTCTTT
TRBJ2-2 many . TRBV5-6 CASSFTPRQATGELFF TGTGCCAGCAGCTTTACCCCTCGACAGGCCACCGGGGAGCTGTTTTTT
TRBJ2-7 many TRBD1 TRBV28 CASSARGTGNHEQYF TGTGCCAGCAGTGCTCGGGGGACAGGGAACCACGAGCAGTACTTC
TRBJ1-4 few . TRBV6-2/TRBV6-3 CASSNLRAKLFF TGTGCCAGCAGTAACCTCCGAGCAAAACTGTTTTTT
TRBJ2-3 many . TRBV12-3/TRBV12-4 CASRSRRGGTDTQYF TGTGCCAGCAGGTCGCGCAGGGGAGGGACAGATACGCAGTATTTT
TRBJ1-2 once TRBD1 TRBV7-2 CASSTQGQGNYGYTF TGTGCCAGCAGCACCCAGGGACAGGGTAACTATGGCTACACCTTC
TRBJ1-1 few . TRBV9 CASSVGGTGTEAFF TGTGCCAGCAGCGTAGGGGGGACGGGCACTGAAGCTTTCTTT
TRBJ1-1 once . TRBV20-1 CSAPGGVRGDTEAFF TGCAGTGCCCCGGGGGGGGTGAGAGGGGACACTGAAGCTTTCTTT
TRBJ2-3 . TRBD2 TRBV7-2 CASSLERAGGPADTQYF TGTGCCAGCAGCTTAGAGAGAGCGGGGGGGCCGGCAGATACGCAGTATTTT
TRBJ1-1 many . TRBV6-5 CASWRGTEAFF TGTGCCAGCTGGCGGGGCACTGAAGCTTTCTTT
TRBJ1-2 . . TRBV11-2 CASSLGLLYGYTF TGTGCCAGCAGCTTAGGACTGCTCTATGGCTACACCTTC